This T cell receptor beta chain was recorded in a study of cytomegalovirus exposure and HLA in healthy donors (dated by TCRdb to about 2017). Regarding the study in general: According to an earlier analysis of a few hundred of the donors, some 180 million T cells yielded over 90 million unique TCR beta sequences and approximately 300 Gb of sequence data. An early release that covered fewer than 800 HLA-typed donors contained approximately 290 gigabases of sequencing data and around 85 million unique TCR sequences. Because of strong linkage in the cohort, five DR-DQ haplotypes were treated as single units for association and clustering. The aim of the study was to test whether cataloging public T cell receptors could identify signatures of past pathogen exposure. Donor age, sex, ethnicity and CMV serostatus were collected together with the repertoire data. In addition to the first cohort of about 650 subjects, a separate validation cohort of 130 or so different subjects was used. In the later analysis, no new phenotypic data were used to find candidate immune exposures; instead, reliance was placed on TCR beta sequences and their occurrence across donors. On average, around 240,000 unique TCR beta nucleotide sequences were sequenced per donor among 350 to 400 genotyped donors of the cohort, with roughly 20% of those sequences being non-productive. Of the approximately 400 genotyped donors, 65% to 90% fell in the genetic ancestry cluster associated with self-reported Caucasian donors. The study combined high-throughput TCR immunosequencing, statistical association of individual TCRs with disease status, and machine learning to predict cytomegalovirus infection status. Both class I and class II loci were covered by HLA typing, at four-digit resolution. To study patterns of TCR occurrence, a later analysis re-analyzed previously published TCR beta repertoires from more than 550 donors and added high-resolution HLA genotyping. An earlier analysis of nearly 600 of the donors applied high-throughput TCR beta sequencing to assess whether each TCR beta V gene segment acted as functional or pseudogenic. The T cell repertoires of 666 subjects were profiled by immunosequencing and related to cytomegalovirus serostatus. The number of donors typed differed by locus, with roughly 620-640 for A, B, C, DRB1 and DQB1, roughly 520 for DQA1, 600 to 610 for DPA1, and around 430 for DPB1. A later genetic analysis took genome-wide SNP genotypes for about 55% of the roughly 670 donors and used that subset as a discovery cohort. All discovery cohort repertoires had been generated on a single sequencing platform.

In total, around 600 healthy bone marrow donors made up the cohort. At the time of sampling, all cohort members were nominally healthy, though unrecorded immune exposures were likely present. The donor was CMV seropositive and was included in the group of 270 or so seropositive cohort members. A peripheral blood sample was collected from each donor, and TCR beta sequencing was performed on peripheral blood mononuclear cells. Genomic DNA was extracted from the blood cell samples with the Qiagen DNeasy Blood Extraction Kit. A remark on this clone: Its antigen is currently not known. Base qualities are not provided; no much larger clone lies one nucleotide away.

CDR1 and CDR2, per the germline V gene, are SQVTM and ANQGSEA. From the cysteine through the phenylalanine, the CDR3 covers 11 amino acids. The retained sequence is limited to the CDR3, 33 bases, with the frame set at the first base. V is shortened by 4 bases, J by 2 bases, and the region joining them spans 5 bases. Library preparation employed the immunoSEQ multiplex PCR assay. For the multiplex PCR, a mixture combining 60 forward primers for TCR Vbeta segments and 13 reverse primers for TCR Jbeta segments was used. The CDR3 region of rearranged TCR beta genes was amplified from genomic DNA by a multiplex PCR assay. The amplified TCR beta libraries were sequenced on the Illumina HiSeq System as 87-base-pair reads. As for the authors' bioinformatics: A later analysis counted tens of millions of unique TCR beta chains across the 666 repertoires, and approximately 11 million of these chains were shared by at least two donors. To remove PCR and sequencing errors, raw reads were error-corrected and collapsed into unique sequences using a nearest-neighbor algorithm that merged closely related sequences. CDR3 sequences were aligned to IMGT reference sequences to assign V, D and J gene segments. For a sequence to be retained, a match of at least six nucleotides to both a V gene segment and a J gene segment was required. Rearrangements were classified as productive when the CDR3 lacked stop codons and remained in frame with V and J, and all other rearrangements were classified as non-productive. Following IMGT convention, CDR3 was defined as the stretch from the second conserved V-encoded cysteine up to the conserved J-encoded phenylalanine. The earlier analysis of about 610 of the donors excluded sequences that lacked an unambiguous match to a single V gene segment. An earlier analysis of a few hundred of the donors classified V segments as functional when productive rearrangements were above 56.7% and as segregating when the standard deviation between donors was above 5%. A statistical classification framework was developed to diagnose cytomegalovirus status using the catalog of TCR beta chain sequences. In a later analysis, TCR nucleotide sequences were compared against IMGT/GENE-DB human TR gene sequences so that V and J genes could be assigned. Using the TCRdist pipeline, a later analysis assigned CDR3 sequences along with most-parsimonious VDJ recombination scenarios. In a later analysis, each TCR beta chain was defined by its CDR3 amino acid sequence together with its V-gene family, and reads lacking a unique V-gene family were excluded. As a way to deal with suspected cross-contamination and a sequencing artifact, a later analysis dropped under 600 nucleotide sequences that were highly shared and had low generation probability. A later analysis calculated a clonal expansion index for each public chain from normalized within-repertoire ranks of inferred template counts. A later analysis computed generation probabilities with a VDJ recombination model fitted to out-of-frame rearrangements, and checked the results against IGoR. In a later analysis, hypergeometric tests were used to score TCR-TCR, TCR-HLA and TCR-CMV co-occurrence, with a repertoire-size bias correction applied to TCR pairs. A later analysis estimated false discovery rates by permuting HLA or CMV assignments 20 times. In a later analysis, co-occurring TCRs were grouped using DBSCAN, with TCRdist sequence similarity added in when clustering inside HLA-allele-positive subsets. Repertoires with fewer than 30,000 or more than 120,000 public chains were left out of co-occurrence clustering, as were five repertoires with anomalous nucleotide sharing. TCRdb retrieved this table from immuneACCESS and kept in-frame rearrangements only. Not all clones are present; in checked studies, unresolved V genes account for under half, and no reason is known for the remainder. V, J and clone size are those of that table, while D and trimming were read from the DNA. The sample yields about 300,000 clones; 75% to 90% were counted once. The ten largest clonotypes hold around 4.2% of the sample.

The study at large found these results: In a later analysis, HLA-associated TCR beta chains were found to be more clonally expanded and to have lower generation probabilities than equally common non-associated chains. A few of the identified cytomegalovirus-associated TCR beta chains were confirmed in vitro to be specific for cytomegalovirus antigens. In a later genetic analysis, fewer N-insertions in productive TCRs were reported among donors in an Asian-associated ancestry cluster than the roughly 700-donor mean. A later analysis found that TCR association rates varied across HLA loci, with DRB1 alleles showing the most associated TCRs and HLA-C alleles the fewest. CMV serostatus was the only immune exposure information available for the cohort. Linkage disequilibrium might explain the correlated functional status among segregating V segments, but an unknown experimental factor could not be excluded. According to a later analysis, parvovirus B19, influenza, CMV and Epstein-Barr virus appeared linked to several top co-occurrence clusters. While some public TCRs were present in many individuals, most TCR sequences turned up only very rarely across donors. In an earlier analysis of about 540 of the donors, most TCR beta V segments were observed in productive rearrangements about 87% or about 30% of the time, broadly matching IMGT annotations. In a later analysis, about 17,000 TCR beta sequences were associated with specific HLA alleles at a false discovery rate of 0.05. It was suggested by the authors that the approach could potentially be generalized to other disease states and immunological phenotypes. A further reported finding was that TCR beta sequences accurately predicted the HLA-A and HLA-B alleles for most subjects in the first cohort. Assigning TCR associations to individual alleles was difficult when HLA alleles, especially DR and DQ, strongly co-occurred. Because counts were too low, about 18 rarely observed V segments, including chromosome 9 orphons, were excluded from the earlier analysis of 587 of the donors. The sequencing pipeline was judged likely to have produced a cluster of highly shared sequence variants as a technical artifact. Because HLA typing was unavailable for some donors at each locus, only the typed subset was used in association tests. V-gene and J-gene trimming of TCR beta chains was associated with a missense DCLRE1C variant in a later genetic analysis, and the association was replicated in an independent cohort. Some IMGT-functional V segments, including TRBV6-2 and TRBV6-3, could not be told apart with the 87-base-pair reads, so those segments were excluded. Presence/absence analyses assumed roughly uniform sequencing depth across donors, an assumption that may not hold. Only TCR beta chains were sequenced in this cohort, and the absence of alpha or paired-chain data limited detectable features. In both the original and validation cohorts, the classifier was reported to diagnose cytomegalovirus status with high specificity and sensitivity. According to a later analysis, most CMV-associated TCR beta chains appeared to be HLA-restricted, and the HLA associations seemed to be driven largely by CMV exposure. The study gave a list of about 150 TCR beta chains associated with cytomegalovirus.

This clonotype was sampled from a man in his forties in good health and CMV-seropositive. The rearrangement joined TRBV29-1 to TRBJ1-2; no D gene call is confident. Sequenced input: PBMCs. CDR3 sequence: CSVAGNYGYTF. The DNA reads TGCAGCGTTGCGGGAAACTATGGCTACACCTTC.